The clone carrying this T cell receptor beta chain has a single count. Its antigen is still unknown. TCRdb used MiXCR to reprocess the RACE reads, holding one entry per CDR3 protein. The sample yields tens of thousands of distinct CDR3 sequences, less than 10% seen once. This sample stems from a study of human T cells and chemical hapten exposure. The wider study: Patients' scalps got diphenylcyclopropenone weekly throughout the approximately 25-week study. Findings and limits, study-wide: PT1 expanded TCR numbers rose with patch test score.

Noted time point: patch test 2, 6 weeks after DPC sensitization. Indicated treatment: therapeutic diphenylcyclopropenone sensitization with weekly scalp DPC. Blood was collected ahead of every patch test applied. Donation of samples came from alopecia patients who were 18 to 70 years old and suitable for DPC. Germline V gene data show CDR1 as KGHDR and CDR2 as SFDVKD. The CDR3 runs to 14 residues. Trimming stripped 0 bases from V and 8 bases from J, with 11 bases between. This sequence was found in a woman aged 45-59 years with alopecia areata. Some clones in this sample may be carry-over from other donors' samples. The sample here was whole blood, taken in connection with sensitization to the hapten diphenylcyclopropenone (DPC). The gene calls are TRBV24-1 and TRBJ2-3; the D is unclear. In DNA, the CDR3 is TGTGCCACCAGTGATTTGCGATCAGGACCTACGCAGTATTTT. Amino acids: CATSDLRSGPTQYF.